Given below is one T cell receptor beta chain in context. The antigen it binds to is not known. Per-nucleotide qualities are absent, and no much larger clonotype sits a single base away. The sample comes from a study of blood T cell repertoires in COVID-19 (TCRdb year 2020). Study-level background: The collaborator samples originated in the United States, Italy and Spain and spanned the acute and convalescent phases of COVID-19. The material from the prospective study consisted of cDNA or gDNA derived from T cells, B-cell-depleted T cells, or PBMCs. Deeply sampled blood TCRbeta repertoires from subjects exposed to, actively infected with, or recovered from COVID-19 were included in the dataset. The repertoires were made available in a free public database intended to serve as a resource for research on the immune response to SARS-CoV-2. Samples came from the ongoing ImmuneRACE study (first 160 participants) plus 1,254 subjects from 6 global collaborators. A de-identified subject ID, COVID-19 status, age in years and sex were almost always included in the sample metadata. Where available, HLA class I and class II types were taken from metadata supplied by the sample provider and were not determined by assay-based typing. The paper's findings and limits, for the study overall: The amount of clinical and demographic metadata varied by source and participant and was provided uncurated.

The CDR3 starts with the cysteine, ends with the phenylalanine, and has 16 residues. The entry retains the CDR3 DNA only, 48 bases that are in frame from base 1. At the junction V is shortened by 0 bases and J by 6 bases, with 16 bases in between. Reading the germline V gene gives CDR1 KGHSY and CDR2 FQNENV. TCRbeta CDR3 regions were amplified from genomic DNA by means of the immunoSEQ Assay, a bias-controlled multiplex PCR. The original pipeline was this. The number of nucleated cells in each sample was estimated from the amplification of reference gene primers within the assay. To quantify the absolute abundance of each unique TCRbeta CDR3 rearrangement, sequence reads were collapsed and filtered. For each sample, productive Simpson clonality was calculated as the square root of Simpson's diversity index across productive rearrangements. The source is immuneACCESS, and TCRdb retained only in-frame sequences with V and J called. Part of the clones is not carried over; for the studies checked, unresolved V genes explain less than half of this, and the remainder is unexplained. The V and J calls and clone size are taken from that table; D and trimming were inferred from the DNA. The sample includes about 83,000 clones, with around 87% observed a single time. 8% of the sample goes to the ten largest clones.

Whole blood was collected in K2EDTA tubes by collaborating institutions according to the institutions' own protocols. For TCRbeta analysis, collaborators shipped samples as frozen whole blood, isolated PBMCs, or DNA extracted from either of those sample types. Input material: peripheral blood. Rearrangement joined TRBV16 to TRBJ2-3, with no confidently assigned D gene. This TCR came from a man of 80 years or more with active or convalescent COVID-19. The CDR3 sequence is CASSQSGYRQWDTQYF. At the DNA level, the sequence is TGTGCCAGCAGCCAATCTGGGTACAGACAATGGGATACGCAGTATTTT.